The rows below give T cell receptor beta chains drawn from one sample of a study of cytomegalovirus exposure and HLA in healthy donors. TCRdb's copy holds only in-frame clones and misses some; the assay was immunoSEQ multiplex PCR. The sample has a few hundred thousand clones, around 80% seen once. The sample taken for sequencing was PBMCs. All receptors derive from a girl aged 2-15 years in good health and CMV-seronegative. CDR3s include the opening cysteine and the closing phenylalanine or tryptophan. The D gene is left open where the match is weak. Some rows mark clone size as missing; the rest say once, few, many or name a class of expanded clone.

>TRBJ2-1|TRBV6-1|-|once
TGTGCCAGCAGTGATTCGGGATACAATGAGCAGTTCTTC
CASSDSGYNEQFF
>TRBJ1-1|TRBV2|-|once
TGTGCCAGCAGTCCTGAGATGAACACTGAAGCTTTCTTT
CASSPEMNTEAFF
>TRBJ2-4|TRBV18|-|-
TGTGCCAGCTCACGAGAGTTTCCAGGGTCTCTAGCCAAAAACATTCAGTACTTC
CASSREFPGSLAKNIQYF
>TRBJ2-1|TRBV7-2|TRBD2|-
TGTGCCAGCAGCTTTAGTAGCGGGGGACGAGAGCAGTTCTTC
CASSFSSGGREQFF
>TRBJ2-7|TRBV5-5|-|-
TGTGCCAGCAGCTTGTCCCCCCTCTACGAGCAGTACTTC
CASSLSPLYEQYF
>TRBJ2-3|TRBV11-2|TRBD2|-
TGTGCCAGCAGCTTCAGGGCCCTAGCGGGAGATGCTAGCACAGATACGCAGTATTTT
CASSFRALAGDASTDTQYF
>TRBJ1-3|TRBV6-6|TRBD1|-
TGTGCCAGCAGTTACCAACACAGGGGTGGGAACACCATATATTTT
CASSYQHRGGNTIYF
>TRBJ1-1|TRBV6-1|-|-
TGTGCCAGCAGTGAATCCCACGGCAGGGGCACTGAAGCTTTCTTT
CASSESHGRGTEAFF
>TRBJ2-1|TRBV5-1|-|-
TGCGCCAGCAGCTTGGGTACGACTAGGAATGAGCAGTTCTTC
CASSLGTTRNEQFF
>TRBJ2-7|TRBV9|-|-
TGTGCCAGCAGCCCGACGGGTTCGAGCTACGAGCAGTACTTC
CASSPTGSSYEQYF
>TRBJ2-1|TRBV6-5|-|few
TGTGCCAGCAGTCCCTCAGCGAATTCCTACAATGAGCAGTTCTTC
CASSPSANSYNEQFF
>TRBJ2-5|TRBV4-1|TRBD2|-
TGCGCCAGCAGCCAACCCCTAGGACTAGCGGGGGGGGAGACCCAGTACTTC
CASSQPLGLAGGETQYF
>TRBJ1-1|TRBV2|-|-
TGTGCCAGCAGTTCCGACAGGACAGACGATGAAGCTTTCTTT
CASSSDRTDDEAFF
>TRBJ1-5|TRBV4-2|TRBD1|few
TGTGCCAGCAGCCAGGAGACAGGGGTAGGGCAGCCCCAGCATTTT
CASSQETGVGQPQHF
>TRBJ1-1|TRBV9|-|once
TGTGCCAGCAGCGGACTAGCCCACACTGAAGCTTTCTTT
CASSGLAHTEAFF
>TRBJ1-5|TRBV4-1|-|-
TGCGCCAGCAGGGCAGATCCGAATCAGCCCCAGCATTTT
CASRADPNQPQHF
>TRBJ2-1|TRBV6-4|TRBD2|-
TGTGCCAGCAGTGTGGTGGGGACTACCTCTAGGACGAGGAATGAGCAGTTCTTC
CASSVVGTTSRTRNEQFF
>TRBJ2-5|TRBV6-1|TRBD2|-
TGTGCCAGCAGTGAAGAATATCTTACGGGGGGGCAAGAGACCCAGTACTTC
CASSEEYLTGGQETQYF
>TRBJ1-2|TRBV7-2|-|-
TGTGCCAGCAGCATCCTTCAGGGGAACTATGGCTACACCTTC
CASSILQGNYGYTF
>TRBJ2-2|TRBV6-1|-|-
TGTGCCAGCATTTCGGGGGAGCTGTTTTTT
CASISGELFF
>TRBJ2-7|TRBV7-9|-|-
TGTGCCAGCAGCCCCCGGGACAAGGGCTACGAGCAGTACTTC
CASSPRDKGYEQYF
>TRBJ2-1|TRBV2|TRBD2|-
TGTGCCAGCAGCCAAACCGGGGGGTACAATGAGCAGTTCTTC
CASSQTGGYNEQFF
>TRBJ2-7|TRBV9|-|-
TGTGCCAGCAGCGTAGGGACAGCTCCCGATACCTACGAGCAGTACTTC
CASSVGTAPDTYEQYF
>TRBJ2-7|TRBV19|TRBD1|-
TGTGCCAGTAGTATTCGACAGGGGGTACACTCCTACGAGCAGTACTTC
CASSIRQGVHSYEQYF
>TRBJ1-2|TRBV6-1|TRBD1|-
TGTGCCAGCAGTAGAAAACAGGGGAACTATGGCTACACCTTC
CASSRKQGNYGYTF
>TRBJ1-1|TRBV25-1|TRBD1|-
TGTGCCAGTAGGAAGATTGGGACAGCTAACACTGAAGCTTTCTTT
CASRKIGTANTEAFF
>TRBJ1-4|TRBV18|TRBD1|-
TGTGCCAGCTCAAGGGACAGGACTAATGAAAAACTGTTTTTT
CASSRDRTNEKLFF
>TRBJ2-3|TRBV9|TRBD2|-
TGTGCCAGCAATCGACTAGCGGGAGTTACGGGGACAGATACGCAGTATTTT
CASNRLAGVTGTDTQYF
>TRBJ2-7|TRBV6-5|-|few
TGTGCCAGCAGTTACTCGAATTTAGGGGGGGGCTACGAGCAGTACTTC
CASSYSNLGGGYEQYF
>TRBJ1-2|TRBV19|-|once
TGTGCCAGTAGTATAGGACAGATATATGGCTACACCTTC
CASSIGQIYGYTF
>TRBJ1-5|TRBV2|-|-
TGTGCCAGCATGAGCGGCCGCTATAGCAATCAGCCCCAGCATTTT
CASMSGRYSNQPQHF
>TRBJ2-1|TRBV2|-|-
TGTGCCAGCAAGGAGAGGTACAATGAGCAGTTCTTC
CASKERYNEQFF
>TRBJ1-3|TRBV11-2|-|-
TGTGCCAGCAGCTACAGGGGAAACACCATATATTTT
CASSYRGNTIYF